The clone carrying this T cell receptor (beta chain) occurred a few times. What it recognizes is unknown. This specimen includes other DNA sequences encoding the same CDR3. The repertoire was sequenced with immunoSEQ multiplex PCR; TCRdb's copy has only in-frame clones and lacks some. The table has about 130,000 clones, roughly 89% seen once. The data are from a study of cytomegalovirus exposure and HLA in healthy donors. In the study overall: The approximately 120 validation repertoires were produced on the same platform as the 650 or so repertoires of the first cohort. This was reported in a later analysis. Notes on the study in general: Researchers catalogued some 160 TCR beta chains as cytomegalovirus-associated. The classifier, whose performance was assessed in both the original and validation cohorts, reportedly diagnosed cytomegalovirus status with high specificity and sensitivity. Confirmation in vitro established that a few CMV-associated chains were specific for CMV antigens.

Trimming stripped 5 bases from V and 2 bases from J, with 11 bases between. This CDR3 region has 14 residues. The germline V gene encodes CDR1 SGHKS and CDR2 YYEKEE (reference sequence). This TCR was sampled from a young woman in good health and CMV-seronegative. The chain couples TRBV5-5 to TRBJ1-5, with D tentatively TRBD1 (6 bases). Source material: PBMCs. CDR3 amino acids: CASRPGVGNQPQHF. As DNA, the CDR3 is TGTGCCAGCAGACCAGGGGTAGGCAATCAGCCCCAGCATTTT.